This TCR beta chain was retrieved from a study of cytomegalovirus exposure and HLA in healthy donors. The V and J ends lost 5 bases and 4 bases, in that order; junction bases with no gene match: 9. CDR1 SGHNT and CDR2 YENEEA come from the germline V gene. This CDR3 is 16 amino acids long. The sample holds one count of this clone. The PCR employed 60 Vbeta primers together with 13 Jbeta primers. Libraries were prepared by immunoSEQ multiplex PCR; TCRdb keeps only in-frame clonotypes and omits some of them. In the table there are hundreds of thousands of clones, more than 75% of which are singletons. Sequenced: PBMCs. This clonotype originated in a man aged 40-49 years in good health and CMV-seropositive. This rearrangement joins TRBV11-3 to TRBJ1-1; 11 bases are a match to TRBD1. The CDR3 loop is CASSDSSGTGGTEAFF. CDR3 DNA sequence: TGTGCCAGCAGCGACTCTTCCGGGACAGGGGGCACTGAAGCTTTCTTT. Based on the CDR3 plus reference TRBV11-3 and TRBJ1-1, the full variable domain is EAGVVQSPRYKIIEKKQPVAFWCNPISGHNTLYWYLQNLGQGPELLIRYENEEAVDDSQLPKDRFSAERLKGVDSTLKIQPAELGDSAVYLCASSDSSGTGGTEAFFGQGTRLTVV.